Listed below are T cell receptor beta chains from one sample, sequenced in a study of graft-versus-host responses after intestinal transplantation. The method was immunoSEQ multiplex PCR; TCRdb's version includes in-frame clones alone and lacks a portion of them. This sample carries around 21,000 clones, 33% of them seen once, and the ten largest clones take about 9%. The sequences come from alloreactive CD8+ T cells from a mixed lymphocyte reaction culture, collected before intestinal transplant. These receptors originate from a human patient who received an intestinal transplant. Both conserved end residues are part of each CDR3. Each record gives: J gene, clone size, D gene, V gene, CDR3 DNA, CDR3 protein. The D gene is left open where the match is weak. Size is omitted from some rows. Given values are once, few, many or a class for expanded clones.

J: TRBJ2-2; size: medium-sized; D: TRBD1; V: TRBV19; DNA: TGTGCCAGTAGACAGGGGGCCGGGGAGCTGTTTTTT; CDR3: CASRQGAGELFF
J: TRBJ2-2; size: -; D: TRBD2; V: TRBV5-1; DNA: TGCGCCAGCAGCTACCGACTAGCGGGAGGGAGCAACACCGGGGAGCTGTTTTTT; CDR3: CASSYRLAGGSNTGELFF
J: TRBJ2-3; size: few; D: TRBD1; V: TRBV28; DNA: TGTGCCAGCAACCGAGACAGGGGAACTGAAGATACGCAGTATTTT; CDR3: CASNRDRGTEDTQYF
J: TRBJ2-7; size: -; D: -; V: TRBV29-1; DNA: TGCAGCGTTGCTGGGACATGGGACTACGAGCAGTACTTC; CDR3: CSVAGTWDYEQYF
J: TRBJ1-2; size: -; D: -; V: TRBV11-2; DNA: TGTGCCAGCGGAGTTCCGGGAGCCAACTATGGCTACACCTTC; CDR3: CASGVPGANYGYTF
J: TRBJ1-4; size: -; D: -; V: TRBV4-1; DNA: TGCGCCAGCAGCCAGGGTGCAACTAATGAAAAACTGTTTTTT; CDR3: CASSQGATNEKLFF
J: TRBJ1-1; size: few; D: TRBD1; V: TRBV13; DNA: TGTGCCAGCAGCCCCCGGACAGGGGGCAACACTGAAGCTTTCTTT; CDR3: CASSPRTGGNTEAFF
J: TRBJ2-5; size: few; D: -; V: TRBV21-1; DNA: TGTGCCAGCAGCCCCCGGACAGGGGAAAGCCAAGAGACCCAGTACTTC; CDR3: CASSPRTGESQETQYF
J: TRBJ2-5; size: -; D: -; V: TRBV4-1; DNA: TGCGCCAGCAGCCAAGTTCAGGGGCGCCAAGAGACCCAGTACTTC; CDR3: CASSQVQGRQETQYF
J: TRBJ2-5; size: few; D: TRBD1; V: TRBV5-4; DNA: TGTGCCAGCAGCAAACAGGGGGCCCGAAAAGAGACCCAGTACTTC; CDR3: CASSKQGARKETQYF
J: TRBJ1-5; size: -; D: -; V: TRBV30; DNA: TGTGCCTGGAGTGTCGGGCAGGGGCGGCAGCCCCAGCATTTT; CDR3: CAWSVGQGRQPQHF
J: TRBJ2-1; size: few; D: TRBD2; V: TRBV7-3; DNA: TGTGCCAGCAGCTCATGGACTAGCTCAGGGAATGAGCAGTTCTTC; CDR3: CASSSWTSSGNEQFF
J: TRBJ1-4; size: -; D: -; V: TRBV7-2; DNA: TGTGCCAGCAGCTTAGGGTATCTGGACGGACCTAATGAAAAACTGTTTTTT; CDR3: CASSLGYLDGPNEKLFF
J: TRBJ2-5; size: -; D: TRBD2; V: TRBV11-2; DNA: TGTGCCAGCAGCCCACTAGCGGGGGTACAAGAGACCCAGTACTTC; CDR3: CASSPLAGVQETQYF
J: TRBJ2-1; size: -; D: -; V: TRBV11-2; DNA: TGTGCCAGCAGCTTTGGGTACAATGAGCAGTTCTTC; CDR3: CASSFGYNEQFF
J: TRBJ2-7; size: -; D: TRBD1; V: TRBV4-1; DNA: TGCGCCAGCAGCCAAGTTGACAGGGGGCTTGAGCAGTACTTC; CDR3: CASSQVDRGLEQYF
J: TRBJ2-7; size: -; D: TRBD2; V: TRBV10-2; DNA: TGCGCCAGCAGTGATACGGGGGGGACTAGCGGGGGACCCGTCTACGAGCAGTACTTC; CDR3: CASSDTGGTSGGPVYEQYF
J: TRBJ2-7; size: medium-sized; D: TRBD2; V: TRBV10-2; DNA: TGCGCCAGCAGTGCTAGCGGGGGTTACGAGCAGTACTTC; CDR3: CASSASGGYEQYF
J: TRBJ2-1; size: few; D: -; V: TRBV6-1; DNA: TGTGCCGGCGAAACAGCAGGGGGGGCCTGGGATGAGCAGTTCTTC; CDR3: CAGETAGGAWDEQFF
J: TRBJ2-2; size: -; D: -; V: TRBV4-1; DNA: TGCGCCAGCAGCCAAGCTCTGAACACCGGGGAGCTGTTTTTT; CDR3: CASSQALNTGELFF
J: TRBJ2-5; size: -; D: TRBD1; V: TRBV28; DNA: TGTGCCAGCACTTTGACAGGGGGATGGCAAGAGACCCAGTACTTC; CDR3: CASTLTGGWQETQYF
J: TRBJ2-2; size: -; D: TRBD2; V: TRBV4-2; DNA: TGTGCCAGCAGCCAACAACCCGGGACTAGCGGGTTAACGAACACCGGGGAGCTGTTTTTT; CDR3: CASSQQPGTSGLTNTGELFF
J: TRBJ2-7; size: -; D: TRBD2; V: TRBV15; DNA: TGTGCCACCAGCAGTAACAGGATTAGCGGGAGCAATCGTCCACCCTACGAGCAGTACTTC; CDR3: CATSSNRISGSNRPPYEQYF
J: TRBJ2-1; size: few; D: TRBD2; V: TRBV7-9; DNA: TGTGCCAGCAGTACTAGCGCCATCGAGCAGTTCTTC; CDR3: CASSTSAIEQFF
J: TRBJ2-7; size: -; D: TRBD2; V: TRBV5-4; DNA: TGTGCCAGCAGCGGCGGGACTAGCGGCTACTACGAGCAGTACTTC; CDR3: CASSGGTSGYYEQYF
J: TRBJ2-1; size: -; D: -; V: TRBV7-9; DNA: TGTGCCAGCAGCCCATCTTCGTACAATGAGCAGTTCTTC; CDR3: CASSPSSYNEQFF
J: TRBJ1-1; size: few; D: -; V: TRBV11-2; DNA: TGTGCCAGCAGCTTCGGGCAGGGGACTGAAGCTTTCTTT; CDR3: CASSFGQGTEAFF
J: TRBJ2-5; size: -; D: -; V: TRBV7-9; DNA: TGTGCCAGCAGCCCACTTGAGACCCAGTACTTC; CDR3: CASSPLETQYF
J: TRBJ1-5; size: -; D: TRBD1; V: TRBV4-2; DNA: TGTGCCAGCAGCCAAGGCGACAGGGGGTCACATCAGCCCCAGCATTTT; CDR3: CASSQGDRGSHQPQHF
J: TRBJ1-1; size: -; D: -; V: TRBV29-1; DNA: TGCAGCGTTGAGGTTCGAGGGAACACTGAAGCTTTCTTT; CDR3: CSVEVRGNTEAFF
J: TRBJ2-1; size: few; D: -; V: TRBV11-2; DNA: TGTGCCAGCAGCAACGACCCCCGGGACAACCGGAACAATGAGCAGTTCTTC; CDR3: CASSNDPRDNRNNEQFF
J: TRBJ1-2; size: few; D: TRBD1; V: TRBV10-3; DNA: TGTGCCATCAGTGATCGGACAGGTAACTATGGCTACACCTTC; CDR3: CAISDRTGNYGYTF
J: TRBJ2-2; size: medium-sized; D: -; V: TRBV7-7; DNA: TGTGCCAGCAGCTTACGTGTGGGGGCGGACACCGGGGAGCTGTTTTTT; CDR3: CASSLRVGADTGELFF
J: TRBJ2-2; size: few; D: -; V: TRBV19; DNA: TGTGCCAGTAGTATAGTGACGAACACCGGGGAGCTGTTTTTT; CDR3: CASSIVTNTGELFF
J: TRBJ2-3; size: -; D: -; V: TRBV11-2; DNA: TGTGCCAGCAGCCTGCATGGGGCGGCAGATACGCAGTATTTT; CDR3: CASSLHGAADTQYF
J: TRBJ2-2; size: few; D: -; V: TRBV5-6; DNA: TGTGCCAGCAGCCCGAACACCGGGGAGCTGTTTTTT; CDR3: CASSPNTGELFF
J: TRBJ1-5; size: few; D: TRBD1; V: TRBV6-5; DNA: TGTGCCAGCAGCTACAGGGGAAATCAGCCCCAGCATTTT; CDR3: CASSYRGNQPQHF
J: TRBJ1-6; size: -; D: TRBD1; V: TRBV4-2; DNA: TGTGCCAGCAGCCCGTTTGACAGGGCCAGGGAACCCCTCCACTTT; CDR3: CASSPFDRAREPLHF
J: TRBJ2-7; size: -; D: -; V: TRBV6-9; DNA: TGTGCCAGCAGTGCTACAGGGAACGAGCAGTACTTC; CDR3: CASSATGNEQYF
J: TRBJ2-7; size: few; D: TRBD2; V: TRBV9; DNA: TGTGCCAGCAGCGTAGCTGAGGGACTAGCGAGCGAGCAGTACTTC; CDR3: CASSVAEGLASEQYF
J: TRBJ2-7; size: few; D: -; V: TRBV4-3; DNA: TGCGCCAGCGCTGTAGCTTCGGGCTACGAGCAGTACTTC; CDR3: CASAVASGYEQYF
J: TRBJ2-5; size: once; D: -; V: TRBV6-5; DNA: TGTGCCAGCGCCACAACGGGGGACGCCGAAGAGACCCAGTACTTC; CDR3: CASATTGDAEETQYF
J: TRBJ2-1; size: few; D: TRBD1; V: TRBV5-1; DNA: TGCGCCAGCAGCTTGGTGACAGGGGGGTACAATGAGCAGTTCTTC; CDR3: CASSLVTGGYNEQFF
J: TRBJ2-7; size: few; D: -; V: TRBV11-2; DNA: TGTGCCAGCAGCCCCGCCCCCAGGCAGTCCTACGAGCAGTACTTC; CDR3: CASSPAPRQSYEQYF
J: TRBJ1-5; size: -; D: -; V: TRBV6-1; DNA: TGTGCCAGCAGTGTAAACAGCTCGAAGGGGACGGAGGGTCAGCCCCAGCATTTT; CDR3: CASSVNSSKGTEGQPQHF
J: TRBJ2-7; size: few; D: TRBD1; V: TRBV10-3; DNA: TGTGCCATCAGTGAGGGACAGGGTTACGAGCAGTACTTC; CDR3: CAISEGQGYEQYF
J: TRBJ2-1; size: once; D: -; V: TRBV5-6; DNA: TGTGCCAGCAGCTGGGACTTAAGGAACAATGAGCAGTTCTTC; CDR3: CASSWDLRNNEQFF
J: TRBJ1-1; size: few; D: -; V: TRBV12-2; DNA: TGTGCAAGTCGCTACACGGATAGGGGCAGATCTGAAGCTTTCTTT; CDR3: CASRYTDRGRSEAFF
J: TRBJ2-2; size: -; D: TRBD1; V: TRBV19; DNA: TGTGCCAGTAGTATACTACGACAGGGAAGGAACACCGGGGAGCTGTTTTTT; CDR3: CASSILRQGRNTGELFF
J: TRBJ2-5; size: few; D: -; V: TRBV27; DNA: -; CDR3: CASSSSGLPNPETQYF